The 26 T cell receptor beta chains presented below share a single source sample, sequenced in a study of blood T cell repertoires in COVID-19 (dated by TCRdb to about 2020). Libraries were built with the immunoSEQ multiplex PCR assay. TCRdb took over this immuneACCESS table, retaining in-frame rearrangements with V and J assigned. Such tables are incomplete; in checked studies, under half of the missing clones stem from an unresolved V gene, and the remainder is unexplained. Recorded for this sample are approximately 140,000 clones; more than 75% of them occurred a single time. Jointly, the top ten make up more than 1% of the sample. Input material: PBMCs or T cells enriched from blood (not recorded which). The receptors originated from a woman aged 25 to 45 with acute COVID-19.

This clone has a single count. The rearrangement uses TRBV30 and TRBJ2-7; 7 bases are shared with TRBD2. The germline V gene has CDR1 GTSNPN and CDR2 SVGIG (reference sequence). V trimming: 7 bases; J trimming: 0 bases; junction bases outside the gene matches: 12. The CDR3 length is 15 residues. The CDR3 loop is CASRRGSLSSYEQYF. The CDR3 nucleotides are TGTGCCTCAAGGCGGGGGAGCCTGAGCTCCTACGAGCAGTACTTC.

The rearrangement uses TRBV6-5 and TRBJ1-5, with D uncertain. The ends were cut back, 7 bases at V and 0 bases at J, with 10 bases in the middle. CDR3 length equals 14 residues. Looked up from germline, CDR1 is MNHEY and CDR2 is SVGAGI. The CDR3 region has the DNA TGTGCCAGCATGTTAGCGAATAGCAATCAGCCCCAGCATTTT. Translated, it gives CASMLANSNQPQHF.

V is TRBV28 and J is TRBJ2-1, with 9 positions matching TRBD1. The germline gives CDR1 MDHEN, CDR2 SYDVKM. The length of the CDR3 is 15 residues. V shed 8 bases, J shed 7 bases, and the junction held 12 bases outside the gene matches. The CDR3 protein is CASGIPGQGNNEQFF. In DNA, the CDR3 is TGTGCCAGCGGAATCCCGGGACAGGGAAATAATGAGCAGTTCTTC.

The V gene is TRBV28, the J gene TRBJ1-2, with 7 bases lining up with TRBD1. The trim removed 8 bases at V and 8 bases at J, leaving 11 bases unmatched. Germline V gives CDR1 MDHEN, CDR2 SYDVKM. CDR3 length: 13 amino acids. The CDR3 region is CASSGQPTGGYTF. CDR3 sequence (DNA): TGTGCCAGCTCGGGACAGCCCACTGGGGGCTACACCTTC.

V usage is TRBV7-3 and J usage is TRBJ2-1; tentatively, D is TRBD1 (7 bases). The ends were cut back, 5 bases at V and 0 bases at J, with 23 bases in the middle. The length of the CDR3 is 19 residues. Germline assignment: CDR1 SGHTA and CDR2 FQGTGA. CDR3 nucleotide sequence: TGTGCCAGCAGCCTTAGCGGACAGGCCCTAGGGGGCTCCTACAATGAGCAGTTCTTC. Protein sequence: CASSLSGQALGGSYNEQFF.

The gene calls are TRBV6-6 and TRBJ2-1, with D perhaps TRBD2 (5 bases). Trimming took 2 bases from V and 7 from J, leaving 12 bases between them. The germline gives CDR1 MNHNY, CDR2 SVGAGI (reference sequence). This CDR3 has 14 amino acids. The CDR3 here is CASSYRQDLNEQFF. In DNA form, the CDR3 reads TGTGCCAGCAGTTACCGTCAGGACTTAAATGAGCAGTTCTTC.

The V call is TRBV19, the J call TRBJ1-6; no definite D call. The CDR3 loop spans 13 amino acids. Germline lookup yields CDR1 LNHDA and CDR2 SQIVND (reference sequence). Trimming stripped 6 bases from V and 10 bases from J, with 13 bases between. For the CDR3, the DNA is TGTGCCAGTAGCCTCTCGGGTCGGTCACCCCTCCACTTT. As protein: CASSLSGRSPLHF.

V and J are TRBV20-1 and TRBJ2-7; weak D call: TRBD2 (5 bases). The CDR3 is made up of 11 amino acids. V was pared by 2 bases and J by 7 bases, with 9 bases between. From germline, CDR1 is DFQATT and CDR2 SNEGSKA (reference sequence). The CDR3 DNA follows: TGCAGTGCTAGATCTAGCCGGGAGCAGTACTTC. Protein sequence: CSARSSREQYF.

This chain uses TRBV5-6 with TRBJ1-3, with D possibly TRBD1 on 6 matching bases. The V gene lost 2 bases and the J gene lost 0 bases, with 12 bases spanning the gap. The germline V gene encodes CDR1 SGHDT and CDR2 YYEEEE. This CDR3 has 16 amino acids. CDR3 in amino acids: CASSLPGAFSGNTIYF. Written as DNA, the CDR3 is TGTGCCAGCAGCTTACCAGGGGCGTTCTCTGGAAACACCATATATTTT.

The chain uses TRBV19 and TRBJ1-1; tentative D call: TRBD1 (5 bases). CDR3 length: 13 residues. Germline V gene data show CDR1 as LNHDA and CDR2 as SQIVND (reference sequence). DNA for the CDR3: TGTGCTGCTATCTCAATGGGGCACACTGAAGCTTTCTTT. As protein: CAAISMGHTEAFF.

This chain links TRBV12-3 or TRBV12-4 with TRBJ2-7; D is undetermined. CDR3 length equals 13 residues. V was cut by 2 bases and J by 6 bases, with 11 bases left in between. Here the CDR3 reads CASSLNSLSEQYF. CDR3 in DNA: TGTGCCAGCAGTTTAAACAGTCTCAGCGAGCAGTACTTC.

The gene calls are TRBV5-1 and TRBJ1-2; the match to TRBD1 covers 8 bases. Trimming took 0 bases from V and 7 from J; bases not matched to a gene: 11. The CDR3 runs 16 residues. CDR1 is SGHRS and CDR2 is YFSETQ in the germline V gene. CDR3 amino acids: CASSLAGTGLLAGYTF. For the CDR3, the DNA is TGCGCCAGCAGCTTGGCCGGGACAGGACTTCTGGCTGGCTACACCTTC. Using reference TRBV5-1 and TRBJ1-2 for the parts outside the CDR3, the full variable domain is KAGVTQTPRYLIKTRGQQVTLSCSPISGHRSVSWYQQTPGQGLQFLFEYFSETQRNKGNFPGRFSGRQFSNSRSEMNVSTLELGDSALYLCASSLAGTGLLAGYTFGSGTRLTVV.

The V call is TRBV18, the J call TRBJ1-5; D remains ambiguous. CDR3 length: 12 residues. The germline V and J ends were trimmed by 4 bases and 2 bases, with 3 bases remaining between them. The germline V gene has CDR1 KGHSH and CDR2 LQKENI. This chain's CDR3 is CASSRRNQPQHF. The CDR3 DNA follows: TGTGCCAGCTCACGGCGCAATCAGCCCCAGCATTTT. Variable domain in full (rest from reference TRBV18 and TRBJ1-5): NAGVMQNPRHLVRRRGQEARLRCSPMKGHSHVYWYRQLPEEGLKFMVYLQKENIIDESGMPKERFSAEFPKEGPSILRIQQVVRGDSAAYFCASSRRNQPQHFGDGTRLSIL.

This rearrangement joins TRBV24-1 to TRBJ1-2; 9 nucleotides agree with TRBD1. V was clipped by 5 bases and J by 2 bases; unmatched bases: 2. Germline V lookup: CDR1 KGHDR, CDR2 SFDVKD. The CDR3 runs 14 residues. Here the CDR3 DNA reads TGTGCCACCAGTGGTGGACAGGGGAACTATGGCTACACCTTC. It specifies CATSGGQGNYGYTF.

The chain links TRBV29-1 to TRBJ1-2, with 7 bases fitting TRBD1. The CDR3 sequence is 15 residues long. V gave up 2 bases and J gave up 3 bases; unmatched junction bases: 9. CDR1 is SQVTM and CDR2 is ANQGSEA in the germline V gene. In DNA form, the CDR3 reads TGCAGCGTTGAAACGACCAGGGGGGCTGACTATGGCTACACCTTC. Its translation is CSVETTRGADYGYTF.

The chain combines TRBV6-5 with TRBJ1-5; D may be TRBD1 (5 bases). The germline V gene has CDR1 MNHEY and CDR2 SVGAGI. With 9 bases removed from V and 0 bases from J, the gap between germline ends came to 15 bases. This CDR3 is built from 15 residues. CDR3 loop: CASKLDSYSNQPQHF. The CDR3 bases are TGTGCCAGTAAGCTAGACAGTTATAGCAATCAGCCCCAGCATTTT.

The chain employs TRBV12-3 or TRBV12-4 and TRBJ2-7, with 14 bases lining up with TRBD2. The CDR3 has 13 residues. V shed 8 bases, J shed 10 bases, and the junction held 7 bases outside the gene matches. The CDR3 is CASAPGLAGAQYF. In DNA, the CDR3 is TGTGCCAGCGCCCCGGGACTAGCGGGAGCTCAGTACTTC.

The V call is TRBV19, the J call TRBJ1-1; D is unresolved. The CDR3 totals 14 residues. Germline V CDR1 and CDR2: LNHDA, SQIVND (reference sequence). V lost 5 bases, J lost 3 bases, and 13 bases lay in between. The CDR3 coding sequence is TGTGCCAGTAGTCGGAAGGGAGAGTACACTGAAGCTTTCTTT. Encoded protein: CASSRKGEYTEAFF.

This sequence joins TRBV7-9 and TRBJ2-5; 12 bases line up with TRBD2. The V and J ends lost 5 bases and 5 bases, in that order; junction bases with no gene match: 6. CDR1 SEHNR and CDR2 FQNEAQ come from the germline V gene (reference sequence). CDR3 length: 15 residues. CDR3 region: CASSAGLAGWETQYF. CDR3 DNA: TGTGCCAGCAGCGCCGGACTAGCGGGATGGGAGACCCAGTACTTC.

V gene TRBV7-2 combines with J gene TRBJ2-7; D might be TRBD2 (6 bases). The CDR3 length is 11 residues. Germline CDR1 and CDR2: SGHTA and FQGNSA. V was trimmed by 5 bases and J by 8 bases, leaving 10 bases between them. The CDR3 loop is CASSPGLKQYF. The CDR3 DNA reads TGTGCCAGCAGCCCAGGACTAAAGCAGTACTTC. Full variable domain (remainder filled in from reference TRBV7-2 and TRBJ2-7): GAGVSQSPSNKVTEKGKDVELRCDPISGHTALYWYRQSLGQGLEFLIYFQGNSAPDKSGLPSDRFSAERTGGSVSTLTIQRTQQEDSAVYLCASSPGLKQYFGPGTRLTVT.

The V and J genes are TRBV10-3 and TRBJ1-5, with 8 positions matching TRBD1. Germline assignment: CDR1 ENHRY and CDR2 SYGVKD. CDR3 length: 15 amino acids. V was pared by 3 bases and J by 4 bases, with 5 bases of the junction left unmatched. CDR3 region: CAISDSGTGNQPQHF. Here the CDR3 DNA reads TGTGCCATCAGTGATTCCGGGACAGGTAATCAGCCCCAGCATTTT.

The chain employs TRBV5-1 and TRBJ1-1; 8 nucleotides align to TRBD1. The length of the CDR3 is 15 residues. Germline V gene sequence: CDR1 SGHRS, CDR2 YFSETQ. The V segment lost 0 bases and the J segment 6 bases; nucleotides outside the gene matches: 7. CDR3 region: CASSLVGQVGSEAFF. For the CDR3, the DNA is TGCGCCAGCAGCTTGGTGGGACAGGTAGGCTCTGAAGCTTTCTTT.

The chain has TRBV5-1 and TRBJ2-1; 7 bases fit TRBD2. CDR3 length: 15 residues. Per germline, CDR1 SGHRS and CDR2 YFSETQ. Trimming cost V 0 bases and J 4 bases; bases outside gene matches: 4. This chain's CDR3 is CASSLAGLSYNEQFF. The CDR3 DNA reads as TGCGCCAGCAGCTTGGCGGGACTAAGTTACAATGAGCAGTTCTTC.

The chain has TRBV21-1 and TRBJ2-7; the table calls TRBD2, which could not be checked here. TRBV21-1 counts as a pseudogene. This CDR3 is 16 amino acids long. The CDR3 here is CASSKAGREAPYEQYF. DNA for the CDR3: TGTGCCAGCAGCAAAGCGGGGCGGGAGGCCCCCTACGAGCAGTACTTC.

The chain couples TRBV12-3 or TRBV12-4 to TRBJ2-1; no clear D. Trimming stripped 3 bases from V and 11 bases from J, with 8 bases between. The CDR3 is 11 residues long. The CDR3 is CASSLFSKQFF. The CDR3 coding sequence is TGTGCCAGCAGTTTGTTCTCTAAGCAGTTCTTC.

J is TRBJ2-7 and V is TRBV6-5; 8 bases align to TRBD2. Looked up from germline, CDR1 is MNHEY and CDR2 is SVGAGI. The CDR3 has 15 residues. Unmatched junction bases numbered 13, after V lost 6 bases and J lost 6 bases. The DNA of the CDR3 is TGTGCCAGCAGAGCGGGGGATCCGGAACGCCTCGAGCAGTACTTC. Amino acids: CASRAGDPERLEQYF.